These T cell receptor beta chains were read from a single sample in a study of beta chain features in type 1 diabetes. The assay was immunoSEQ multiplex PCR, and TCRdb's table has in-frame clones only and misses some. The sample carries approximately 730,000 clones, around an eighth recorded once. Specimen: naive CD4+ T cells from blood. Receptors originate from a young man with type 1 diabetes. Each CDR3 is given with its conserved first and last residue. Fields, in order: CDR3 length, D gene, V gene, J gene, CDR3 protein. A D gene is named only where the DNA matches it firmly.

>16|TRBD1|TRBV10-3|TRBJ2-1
CAISASGTGNFHEQFF
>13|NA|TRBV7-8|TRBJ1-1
CASSLAGYTEAFF
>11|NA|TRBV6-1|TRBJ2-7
CASSEPQEQYF
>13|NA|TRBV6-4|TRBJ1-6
CASRDVDNSPLHF
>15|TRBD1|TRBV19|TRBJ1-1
CASAPGQGPNTEAFF
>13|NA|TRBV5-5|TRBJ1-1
CASSSRSNTEAFF
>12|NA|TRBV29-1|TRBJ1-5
CSVGQINQPQHF
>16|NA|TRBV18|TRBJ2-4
CASSPYRGGAKNIQYF
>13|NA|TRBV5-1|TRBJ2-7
CASSLAPAYEQYF
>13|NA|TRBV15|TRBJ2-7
CATSSFGTPEQYF
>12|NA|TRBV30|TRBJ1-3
CAWSGPGNTIYF
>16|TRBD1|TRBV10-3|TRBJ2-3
CAITDPTGGKKDTQYF
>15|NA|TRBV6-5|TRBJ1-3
CATQVGGSGGNTIYF
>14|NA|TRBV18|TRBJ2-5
CASSLRGKEETQYF
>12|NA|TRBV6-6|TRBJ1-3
CASSGSGNTIYF
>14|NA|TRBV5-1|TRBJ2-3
CASSLTTGSDTQYF
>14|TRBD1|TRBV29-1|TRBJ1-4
CSVPTGQSNEKLFF
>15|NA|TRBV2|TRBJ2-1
CASRPQGSPYNEQFF
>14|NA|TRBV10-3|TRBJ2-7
CAITTSGDTYEQYF
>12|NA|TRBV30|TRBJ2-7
CAWSRAAYEQYF
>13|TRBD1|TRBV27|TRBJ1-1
CASSLGTGDHAFF
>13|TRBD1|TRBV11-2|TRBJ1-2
CASRPDRVYGYTF
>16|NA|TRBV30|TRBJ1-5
CAWNGPTGLSNQPQHF
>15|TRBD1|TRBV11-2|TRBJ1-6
CASSWGQSMDSPLHF
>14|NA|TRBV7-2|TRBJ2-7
CASSGSGTSYEQYF
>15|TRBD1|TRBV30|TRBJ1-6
CAGRTGENYNSPLHF
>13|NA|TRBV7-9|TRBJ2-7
CASGVAGPDEQYF
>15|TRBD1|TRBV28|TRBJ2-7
CASVSAGQGIHEQYF
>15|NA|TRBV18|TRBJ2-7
CASSPRGGLAYEQYF
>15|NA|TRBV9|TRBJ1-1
CASSVAGTPNTEAFF
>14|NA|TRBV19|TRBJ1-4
CASTQTKANEKLFF
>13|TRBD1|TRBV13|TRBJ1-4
CASSVQGIEKLFF
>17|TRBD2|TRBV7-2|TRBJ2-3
CASSLGLAGPYTDTQYF
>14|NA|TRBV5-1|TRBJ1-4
CASSLVVADEKLFF
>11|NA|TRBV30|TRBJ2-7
CAWSVRYEQYF
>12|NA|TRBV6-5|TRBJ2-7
CASSVQGNEQYF
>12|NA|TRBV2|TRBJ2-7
CAGKRFVAEQYF
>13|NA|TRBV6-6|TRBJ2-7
CASSFAGAGEQYF
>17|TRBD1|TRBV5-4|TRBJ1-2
CASSLDSDRPRIYGYTF
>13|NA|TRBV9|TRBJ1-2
CASSTGGAGRYTF
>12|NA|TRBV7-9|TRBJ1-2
CASSFGGTGYTF
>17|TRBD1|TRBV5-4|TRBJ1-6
CASSLAGTVLSNSPLHF
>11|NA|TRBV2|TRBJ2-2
CASSEAGELFF
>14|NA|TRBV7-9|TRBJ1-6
CASSLGGRGSPLHF
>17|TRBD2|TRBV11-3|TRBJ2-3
CASSSSGTSGATDTQYF
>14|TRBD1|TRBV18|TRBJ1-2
CASSYEGQGYGYTF
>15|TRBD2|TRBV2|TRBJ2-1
CASSEGASGGGEQFF
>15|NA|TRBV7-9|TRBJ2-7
CASSLSWGDPREQYF
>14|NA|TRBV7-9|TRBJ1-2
CASSPKQEGNGYTF